A single sample gave rise to the 11 T cell receptor beta chains below, sequenced in a study of siplizumab effects on memory and regulatory T cells. Produced via immunoSEQ multiplex PCR; TCRdb's table is partial and in-frame only. Here the sample spans about 120,000 clones, around 94% being singletons. Sequenced material: non-Treg CD4+ T cells sorted from blood. All receptors come from a human donor in good health.

The rearrangement uses TRBV4-2 and TRBJ1-2, with D unclear. This CDR3 contains 16 residues. The V gene's germline CDR1 is LGHNA and CDR2 YNFKEQ. V was shortened by 1 base and J by 8 bases, with 20 bases between the two germline ends. This CDR3 reads CASSQAIPKGLSGYTF. The CDR3 DNA follows: TGTGCCAGCAGCCAAGCAATCCCCAAGGGTCTATCCGGCTACACCTTC.

This chain connects TRBV4-1 to TRBJ2-6; D might be TRBD2 (5 bases). CDR3 length: 14 amino acids. The germline CDR1 and CDR2 sequences are MGHRA and YSYEKL. V was clipped by 4 bases and J by 2 bases, with 6 bases between them. The CDR3 loop is CASSLLAGANVLTF. As DNA, the CDR3 is TGCGCCAGCAGCCTACTAGCTGGGGCCAACGTCCTGACTTTC.

In this sample, this clone turned up a few times. The junction shows a germline mismatch at one end, possibly a read error. The chain employs TRBV2 and TRBJ1-3; 10 bases map to TRBD1. Germline values: CDR1 SNHLY, CDR2 FYNNEI. The CDR3 loop spans 11 amino acids. CDR3 residues: CASSTRDRGNF. CDR3 DNA sequence: TGTGCCAGCAGTACCCGGGACAGGGGAAATTTT.

The rearrangement uses TRBV21-1 and TRBJ1-4. TRBV21-1 counts as a pseudogene. The CDR3 is made up of 15 amino acids. CDR3 nucleotides: TGTGCCAGCAGCCCCCTGCGATGGCCCCCTGAAAAACTGTTTTTT. Its protein is CASSPLRWPPEKLFF.

This clone has a single count. The chain joins TRBV5-1 to TRBJ2-7; D is unresolved. This CDR3 has 14 amino acids. The germline V gene has CDR1 SGHRS and CDR2 YFSETQ. V lost 5 bases and J lost 0, with 12 bases in between. In nucleotides, the CDR3 is TGCGCCAGCAGAGAAAACGCCAACTCCTACGAGCAGTACTTC. Residues: CASRENANSYEQYF.

The chain carries TRBV5-1 and TRBJ2-3; the match to TRBD1 covers 12 bases. This CDR3 is built from 15 residues. The germline gives CDR1 SGHRS, CDR2 YFSETQ. With V trimmed by 4 bases and J by 5 bases, 5 bases remained unmatched. CDR3 nucleotides: TGCGCCAGCAGCCGGGACAGGGGGCAAGGAGATACGCAGTATTTT. It codes for CASSRDRGQGDTQYF.

This sequence joins TRBV10-3 and TRBJ2-7; 7 positions agree with TRBD1. The CDR3 loop spans 13 amino acids. The trim removed 10 bases at V and 2 bases at J, leaving 8 bases unmatched. CDR1 is ENHRY and CDR2 is SYGVKD in the germline V gene. The CDR3 region is CATLVGTAYEQYF. CDR3 in DNA: TGTGCCACTCTGGTAGGGACAGCCTACGAGCAGTACTTC.

The V gene is TRBV6-1, the J gene TRBJ1-1; 8 nucleotides match TRBD1. V shed 4 bases, J shed 5 bases, and the junction held 6 bases outside the gene matches. The CDR3 extends over 14 amino acids. CDR1 is MNHNS and CDR2 is SASEGT in the germline V gene. CDR3 region: CASSASGGLTEAFF. In DNA, the CDR3 is TGTGCCAGCAGTGCTTCAGGGGGCTTAACTGAAGCTTTCTTT.

The chain joins TRBV7-2 to TRBJ2-5, with D unclear. The CDR3 loop spans 14 amino acids. The germline gives CDR1 SGHTA, CDR2 FQGNSA. V was trimmed by 1 base and J by 5 bases, leaving 11 bases between them. The CDR3 DNA reads as TGTGCCAGCAGCTTAGGGGCTAGTATTGAGACCCAGTACTTC. The encoded protein is CASSLGASIETQYF.

The chain employs TRBV4-2 and TRBJ2-5; TRBD1 matches at 7 bases. Per the germline V gene, CDR1 is LGHNA and CDR2 is YNFKEQ. With V trimmed by 4 bases and J by 1 base, 6 bases remained unmatched. CDR3 size: 15 residues. The CDR3 region has the DNA TGTGCCAGCAGCCGGCTGTCAGGGGGCCAAGAGACCCAGTACTTC. Translated, it gives CASSRLSGGQETQYF.

The gene calls are TRBV5-5 and TRBJ1-1; 9 nucleotides line up with TRBD1. The ends lost 7 bases at V and 5 bases at J; junction bases unmatched: 12. The length of the CDR3 is 15 residues. Germline CDR1 SGHKS, CDR2 YYEKEE (reference sequence). In DNA, the CDR3 is TGTGCCAGCTGCCGAGGGACAGGGATAACGACTGAAGCTTTCTTT. Translation gives CASCRGTGITTEAFF. Complete variable domain (other parts from reference TRBV5-5 and TRBJ1-1): DAGVTQSPTHLIKTRGQQVTLRCSPISGHKSVSWYQQVLGQGPQFIFQYYEKEERGRGNFPDRFSARQFPNYSSELNVNALLLGDSALYLCASCRGTGITTEAFFGQGTRLTVV.